This record concerns one T cell receptor beta chain sequence. No antigen is known for it. There are no base qualities to consult, and no much larger clone falls within one base. The cohort consisted of 600 to 700 healthy bone marrow donors. Cohort members were all nominally healthy when sampled, although unrecorded immune exposures were likely present. The donor tested CMV seronegative and was one of the 352 seronegative cohort members. Each donor provided a peripheral blood sample, and peripheral blood mononuclear cells were used for TCR beta sequencing. Genomic DNA was extracted from the blood cell samples with the Qiagen DNeasy Blood Extraction Kit. The entry originates in a study of cytomegalovirus exposure and HLA in healthy donors (TCRdb year 2017). With regard to the full study: According to an earlier analysis of 587 of the donors, about 170 million T cells yielded roughly 110 million unique TCR beta sequences and 276 Gb of sequence data. Roughly 310 gigabases of sequencing data and 70 million to 100 million unique TCR sequences were included in an early release covering about 620 HLA-typed donors. Among the approximately 430 genotyped donors, approximately 77% belonged to the genetic ancestry cluster associated with self-reported Caucasian donors. The study aimed to test whether cataloging public T cell receptors could reveal signatures of past pathogen exposure. The T cell repertoires of 666 subjects were profiled by immunosequencing and related to cytomegalovirus serostatus. Along with the roughly 670-subject first cohort, a separate validation cohort of around 120 different subjects was used. To predict cytomegalovirus infection status, the study combined high-throughput TCR immunosequencing, statistical association of individual TCRs with disease status, and machine learning. In a later analysis, previously published TCR beta repertoires from 500 to 750 donors were re-analyzed and high-resolution HLA genotyping was added so that TCR occurrence patterns could be studied. In the later analysis, no new phenotypic data were used to find candidate immune exposures; instead, reliance was placed on TCR beta sequences and their occurrence across donors. An earlier analysis of 450 to 750 of the donors used high-throughput TCR beta sequencing to judge whether each TCR beta V gene segment behaved as functional or pseudogenic. Donor age, sex, ethnicity and CMV serostatus were compiled together with the repertoire data. Genome-wide SNP genotypes for about 55% of the 666 donors were used in a later genetic analysis, which treated that subset as a discovery cohort. All discovery cohort repertoires had been generated on a single sequencing platform. Class I and class II HLA loci were covered by the typing at four-digit resolution. Typing coverage differed by locus: A, B, C, DRB1 and DQB1 were typed in roughly 620-630 donors, DQA1 in roughly 510, DPA1 in 600 to 610, and DPB1 in 472. Roughly five DR-DQ haplotypes were handled as single units for association and clustering, since linkage in the cohort was strong. Among about 410 genotyped donors of the cohort, an average of around 250,000 unique TCR beta nucleotide sequences was sequenced per donor, of which about 19% were non-productive. Study-wide conclusions, independent of this receptor: The sequencing pipeline was judged likely to have produced a cluster of highly shared sequence variants as a technical artifact. Because counts were too low, some 17 rarely observed V segments, including chromosome 9 orphons, were excluded from the earlier analysis of 500 to 700 of the donors. The classifier was reported to diagnose cytomegalovirus status with high specificity and sensitivity in both the original and validation cohorts. Broadly in line with IMGT annotations, most TCR beta V segments showed up in productive rearrangements about 90% or about 30% of the time in an earlier analysis of 587 of the donors. A later genetic analysis reported fewer N-insertions in productive TCRs among donors in an Asian-associated ancestry cluster than the roughly 620-donor mean. Because HLA typing was missing for some donors at each locus, association tests included only the typed subset. The authors suggested that the approach could potentially be generalized to other disease states and immunological phenotypes. In a later analysis, TCR association rates were found to vary across HLA loci, with the most associated TCRs seen for DRB1 alleles and the fewest for HLA-C alleles. In a later analysis, HLA-associated TCR beta chains showed more clonal expansion and lower generation probabilities than non-associated chains that were equally common. Correlated functional status among segregating V segments might be attributable to linkage disequilibrium, but an unknown experimental factor could not be ruled out. Presence/absence analyses assumed roughly uniform sequencing depth across donors, an assumption that may not hold. A total of about 150 TCR beta chains were listed by the study as associated with cytomegalovirus. A further reported finding was that TCR beta sequences accurately predicted the HLA-A and HLA-B alleles for most subjects in the first cohort. In a later analysis, several top co-occurrence clusters were reported to appear linked to parvovirus B19, influenza, CMV and Epstein-Barr virus. V-gene and J-gene trimming of TCR beta chains was associated with a missense DCLRE1C variant in a later genetic analysis, and the association was replicated in an independent cohort. In a later analysis, most CMV-associated TCR beta chains were found to appear HLA-restricted, with HLA associations seemingly driven largely by CMV exposure. While some public TCRs were present in many individuals, most TCR sequences turned up only very rarely across donors. In vitro tests confirmed that a few of the cytomegalovirus-associated TCR beta chains recognize cytomegalovirus antigens. The cohort was sequenced for TCR beta chains only, and without alpha or paired-chain data the features that could be detected were limited. When HLA alleles, especially DR and DQ, strongly co-occurred, TCR associations were difficult to assign to individual alleles. Specific HLA alleles were associated with 15,000 to 20,000 TCR beta sequences at a false discovery rate of 0.05 in a later analysis. CMV serostatus was the only immune exposure information available for the cohort.

The library relied on the immunoSEQ multiplex PCR assay. For the multiplex PCR, a mixture combining 60 forward primers for TCR Vbeta segments and 13 reverse primers for TCR Jbeta segments was used. Amplification of the CDR3 region of rearranged TCR beta genes was performed with a multiplex PCR assay on genomic DNA. On the Illumina HiSeq System, the amplified TCR beta libraries were sequenced as 87-base-pair reads. Processing in the source paper ran as follows. A later analysis counted about 80 million unique TCR beta chains across the 550 to 700 repertoires, and some 11 million of these chains were shared by at least two donors. To remove PCR and sequencing errors, raw reads were error-corrected and collapsed into unique sequences using a nearest-neighbor algorithm that merged closely related sequences. V, D and J gene segments were assigned by aligning CDR3 sequences to IMGT reference sequences. For a sequence to be retained, at least a six-nucleotide match to both a V gene segment and a J gene segment was required. A rearrangement was called productive if the CDR3 had no stop codons and remained in frame with V and J, and every other rearrangement was called non-productive. Following IMGT convention, CDR3 was defined as the stretch from the second conserved V-encoded cysteine up to the conserved J-encoded phenylalanine. The earlier analysis of a few hundred of the donors excluded any sequence lacking an unambiguous match to a single V gene segment. In an earlier analysis of about 590 of the donors, a V segment was called functional when productive rearrangements were above 56.7%, and segregating when the standard deviation between donors exceeded 5%. A statistical classification framework was developed to diagnose cytomegalovirus status using the catalog of TCR beta chain sequences. In a later analysis, TCR nucleotide sequences were compared against IMGT/GENE-DB human TR gene sequences so that V and J genes could be assigned. The TCRdist pipeline was used in a later analysis to assign CDR3 sequences and most-parsimonious VDJ recombination scenarios. A later analysis defined each TCR beta chain by its CDR3 amino acid sequence plus V-gene family, and excluded reads lacking a unique V-gene family. A later analysis removed several hundred highly shared, low-generation-probability nucleotide sequences to deal with suspected cross-contamination and a sequencing artifact. A later analysis calculated a clonal expansion index for each public chain from normalized within-repertoire ranks of inferred template counts. A later analysis computed generation probabilities with a VDJ recombination model fitted to out-of-frame rearrangements, and checked the results against IGoR. A later analysis scored TCR-TCR, TCR-HLA and TCR-CMV co-occurrence with hypergeometric tests, applying a repertoire-size bias correction to TCR pairs. To estimate false discovery rates, a later analysis permuted the HLA or CMV assignments 20 times. In a later analysis, co-occurring TCRs were grouped with DBSCAN, and TCRdist sequence similarity was added when clustering was performed within HLA-allele-positive subsets. Repertoires with fewer than 30,000 or more than 120,000 public chains, plus five repertoires with anomalous nucleotide sharing, were excluded from co-occurrence clustering. TCRdb re-hosts the immuneACCESS table, in-frame sequences only. Its copies lack some clones; in the studies checked, an unresolved V gene accounts for under half of them, and the cause for the rest is not known. Clonal size and the V and J genes are those of that table, whereas D and trimming came from the DNA. Present in this sample are around 150,000 clones, around 80% of which were seen just once. 2.1% of the sample is held by the ten biggest clonotypes.

This clonotype originated in a man aged 40-49 years in good health and CMV-seronegative. The sample consisted of PBMCs.

The sequenced DNA: TGTGCCAGCAGCGTAGGAGCCTATGAGCAGTTCTTC. This yields the protein CASSVGAYEQFF. Recombination connected TRBV9 to TRBJ2-1, with the D segment identity uncertain. From a lookup of the germline V gene, CDR1 and CDR2 are SGDLS and YYNGEE. Reading from cysteine to phenylalanine, the CDR3 counts 12 amino acids. CDR3 DNA only is kept here, 36 bases in frame from base 1. V is clipped by 0 bases and J by 8 bases, and the sequence between their germline boundaries is 6 bases long.